The clone carrying this T cell receptor beta chain has only one observation. Its antigen is still unknown. This sample was included in a study of T cell clones after liver transplantation. About the research overall: Subjects received no induction therapy and standard immunosuppression until randomization at 12-24 months post-transplant.

Findings and caveats of the study: These preliminary findings come from unstandardized post-transplant sampling times. Low donor cell numbers restricted donor-reactive repertoire measurement in a couple of subjects.

Sequencing used immunoSEQ multiplex PCR; TCRdb keeps in-frame clones, though not all of them. The table has roughly 100,000 clones, 75% to 85% seen once. The germline CDR1 and CDR2 sequences are SGHRS and YFSETQ. This CDR3 has 13 residues. The V and J ends lost 4 bases and 5 bases, in that order; junction bases with no gene match: 0. This sample comprised CD4+ T cells from blood, obtained before liver transplant. The source is a human donor who received a liver transplant. The chain uses TRBV5-1 and TRBJ2-2; 9 bases are shared with TRBD1. The CDR3 DNA is TGCGCCAGCAGCGGGACAGGGACCGGGGAGCTGTTTTTT. As protein: CASSGTGTGELFF.